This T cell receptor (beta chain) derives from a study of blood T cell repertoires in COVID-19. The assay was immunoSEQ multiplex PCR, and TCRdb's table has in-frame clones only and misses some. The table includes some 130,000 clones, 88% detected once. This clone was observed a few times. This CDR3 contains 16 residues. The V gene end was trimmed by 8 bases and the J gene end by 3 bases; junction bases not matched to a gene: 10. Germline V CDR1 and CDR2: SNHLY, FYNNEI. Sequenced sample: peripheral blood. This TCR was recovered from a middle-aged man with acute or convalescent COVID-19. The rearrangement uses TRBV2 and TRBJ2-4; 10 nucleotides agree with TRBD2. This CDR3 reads CASGLGTSVDKNIQYF. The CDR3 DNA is TGTGCCAGCGGGCTCGGGACTAGCGTTGACAAAAACATTCAGTACTTC. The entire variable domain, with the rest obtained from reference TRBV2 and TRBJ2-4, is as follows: EPEVTQTPSHQVTQMGQEVILRCVPISNHLYFYWYRQILGQKVEFLVSFYNNEISEKSEIFDDQFSVERPDGSNFTLKIRSTKLEDSAMYFCASGLGTSVDKNIQYFGAGTRLSVL.